This T cell receptor (beta chain) was recorded in a study of T cell responses to AZD1222 COVID-19 vaccine. CDR1 is SGHRS, CDR2 YFSETQ, per germline. The CDR3 has 13 amino acids. With V trimmed by 2 bases and J by 9 bases, 5 bases remained unmatched. Using immunoSEQ multiplex PCR, the repertoire was profiled, and TCRdb retains in-frame clones only, with some absent. The sample has 95,000 to 100,000 clones; about 90% are singletons. Whole-study findings and limits: Spike-specific TCR breadth rose after two AZD1222 doses, and depth rose as well.

Comment on this clone: Its antigen is unidentified.

The chain joins TRBV5-1 to TRBJ2-1; 7 nucleotides line up with TRBD2. The TCR sequence derives from an adult in good health. The input for sequencing was peripheral blood, taken on day 0 of AZD1222 vaccination. CDR3 in DNA: TGCGCCAGCAGCTTTGCGGGGGTCGGTGAGCAGTTCTTC. It yields the protein CASSFAGVGEQFF.